Shown below are 32 T cell receptor beta chains from a single sample sequenced in a study of metastatic and nonmetastatic thyroid tumors. Prior to thyroid surgery, none of the patients had received any treatment. TCRdb re-clonotyped the PCR reads through MiXCR. The sample shows 15,000 to 20,000 clones, about 35% of them seen only once. Sequenced: tumor tissue. These receptors originate from a female donor with papillary thyroid cancer or a benign thyroid nodule (not recorded which). Some clones in this sample may be carry-over from other donors' samples.

CDR3 sequence reads: CSASPPTGVEQYF. In nucleotides, the CDR3 is TGCAGTGCTAGCCCCCCAACAGGTGTTGAGCAGTACTTC. This chain joins TRBV20-1 and TRBJ2-7; TRBD1 might be the D (5 bases). V gave up 3 bases and J gave up 7 bases, with 16 bases separating them. The CDR3 has 13 residues. Germline V gives CDR1 DFQATT, CDR2 SNEGSKA (reference sequence).

This clone came up a few times. The rearrangement joins TRBV19 to TRBJ1-2; D gene uncertain. Trimming cost V 3 bases and J 3 bases, with 8 bases left between them. The CDR3 extends over 13 amino acids. The germline gives CDR1 LNHDA, CDR2 SQIVND (reference sequence). CDR3 DNA: TGTGCCAGTAGTATTTCCCAAGACTATGGCTACACCTTC. As protein: CASSISQDYGYTF.

This clone has just a few counts. This sequence joins TRBV6-5 and TRBJ1-1, with D possibly being TRBD1 (6 bases). With 0 bases removed from V and 5 bases from J, the gap between germline ends came to 10 bases. Germline lookup yields CDR1 MNHEY and CDR2 SVGAGI. The CDR3 runs 14 residues. The CDR3 region has the DNA TGTGCCAGCAGTTACTCGTACAGGGAAACTGAAGCTTTCTTT. Translated: CASSYSYRETEAFF.

The sample holds a few counts of this clone. The CDR3 nucleotides are TGTGCCAGCAGCTTACGCAGGGGGAACACTGAAGCTTTCTTT. Its translation is CASSLRRGNTEAFF. The J gene is TRBJ1-1, the V gene TRBV13, with D possibly being TRBD1 (6 bases). Germline CDR1 and CDR2: PRHDT and FYEKMQ (reference sequence). The CDR3 loop spans 14 amino acids. V gave up 2 bases and J gave up 1 base, with 8 bases separating them.

This clone was picked up a small number of times. This chain uses TRBV9 with TRBJ2-2; no reliable D call. Trimming pared 0 bases from V and 0 bases from J, leaving 12 bases between. This CDR3 has 17 residues. From germline, CDR1 is SGDLS and CDR2 YYNGEE. In DNA, the CDR3 is TGTGCCAGCAGCGTAGAGGGTTACGGCCCGAACACCGGGGAGCTGTTTTTT. It codes for CASSVEGYGPNTGELFF. The variable domain in full, completed from reference TRBV9 and TRBJ2-2, reads DSGVTQTPKHLITATGQRVTLRCSPRSGDLSVYWYQQSLDQGLQFLIQYYNGEERAKGNILERFSAQQFPDLHSELNLSSLELGDSALYFCASSVEGYGPNTGELFFGEGSRLTVL.

The chain is built from TRBV18 and TRBJ1-2, with D perhaps TRBD1 (6 bases). The CDR3 covers 15 residues. V was cut by 0 bases and J by 4 bases, with 12 bases left in between. Germline CDR1 is KGHSH and CDR2 is LQKENI. DNA of the CDR3: TGTGCCAGCTCACCACCTCAGGGGCCGGTCTATGGCTACACCTTC. As protein: CASSPPQGPVYGYTF. Based on the CDR3 plus reference TRBV18 and TRBJ1-2, the full variable domain is NAGVMQNPRHLVRRRGQEARLRCSPMKGHSHVYWYRQLPEEGLKFMVYLQKENIIDESGMPKERFSAEFPKEGPSILRIQQVVRGDSAAYFCASSPPQGPVYGYTFGSGTRLTVV.

This clone was counted between two and nine times. The rearrangement links TRBV28 to TRBJ2-6; D may be TRBD2 (6 bases). Trimming removed 7 bases from V and 1 base from J, with 17 bases in between. Germline values: CDR1 MDHEN, CDR2 SYDVKM. This CDR3 contains 17 residues. CDR3 residues: CASTTGLEGSGANVLTF. As DNA, the CDR3 is TGTGCCAGCACAACTGGATTGGAGGGATCTGGGGCCAACGTCCTGACTTTC.

This clone counts as medium-sized. The junction departs from the called germline gene at one end, perhaps through a read error. The V and J genes are TRBV12-3 or TRBV12-4 and TRBJ1-1; TRBD1 is a possible D gene (5 bases). The CDR3 sequence is 14 residues long. CDR3 loop: CASSLGALNTEAFF. The CDR3 DNA follows: TGTGCCAGCAGCTTAGGGGCTCTGAACACTGAAGCTTTCTTT.

This clone has just one count. The chain is built from TRBV5-1 and TRBJ2-7, with 8 bases aligning to TRBD2. V was clipped by 4 bases and J by 6 bases; unmatched bases: 9. Germline-derived CDR1 and CDR2 are SGHRS and YFSETQ. The CDR3 consists of 14 residues. The CDR3 reads CASSKRELAGEQYF. CDR3 nucleotide sequence: TGCGCCAGCAGCAAGCGGGAGTTGGCTGGCGAGCAGTACTTC.

The chain is built from TRBV6-2 or TRBV6-3 and TRBJ2-5; weak D call: TRBD2 (6 bases). Deletions cut 3 bases from V and 5 bases from J, with 22 bases between. The germline CDR1 and CDR2 sequences are MNHEY and SVGEGT. The CDR3 totals 17 residues. This CDR3 reads CASSYSQDYHRRETQYF. DNA of the CDR3: TGTGCCAGCAGTTATTCCCAGGACTATCATCGGCGGGAGACCCAGTACTTC.

This clone was seen more than once but under ten times. This chain connects TRBV27 to TRBJ2-2; TRBD1 aligns across 7 bases. The CDR3 runs to 15 residues. V trimming: 5 bases; J trimming: 3 bases; junction bases outside the gene matches: 6. Germline V gene lookup returns CDR1 MNHEY and CDR2 SMNVEV (reference sequence). The DNA for the CDR3 is TGTGCCAGCAGTCTCCGCAGGGGGTACACCGGGGAGCTGTTTTTT. It yields the protein CASSLRRGYTGELFF.

The rearrangement joins TRBV6-1 to TRBJ1-2, with D perhaps matching TRBD1 (6 bases). This CDR3 has 13 residues. Trimming took off 6 bases at V and 7 bases at J, with 15 bases between the two ends. Germline values: CDR1 MNHNS, CDR2 SASEGT. CDR3 sequence: CASSEGGVGGYTF. The CDR3 region has the DNA TGTGCCAGCAGCGAGGGGGGGGTAGGTGGCTACACCTTC.

This chain uses TRBV13 with TRBJ2-3, with D tentatively TRBD1 or TRBD2 (5 bases each). Trimming took 2 bases from V and 0 from J, leaving 15 bases between them. The length of the CDR3 is 17 residues. Germline lookup yields CDR1 PRHDT and CDR2 FYEKMQ (reference sequence). The CDR3 nucleotides read TGTGCCAGCAGCTTATTGGGACGATCAACTAGCACAGATACGCAGTATTTT. Amino acids: CASSLLGRSTSTDTQYF.

The V gene is TRBV20-1, the J gene TRBJ2-7; no clear D. V lost 2 bases to trimming and J lost 0 bases, with 14 bases between them. This CDR3 contains 15 residues. The germline CDR1 and CDR2 sequences are DFQATT and SNEGSKA (reference sequence). The CDR3 region is CSARYYVASSYEQYF. The CDR3 region has the DNA TGCAGTGCTAGATATTACGTTGCGAGCTCCTACGAGCAGTACTTC.

In its sample, this clone was seen a few times. The chain is built from TRBV7-6 and TRBJ2-3; 11 positions match TRBD2. The CDR3 spans 19 residues. Germline loops: CDR1 SGHVS, CDR2 FNYEAQ. The V segment lost 5 bases and the J segment 0 bases; nucleotides outside the gene matches: 13. This chain's CDR3 is CASSPQVALAGASTDTQYF. DNA of the CDR3: TGTGCCAGCAGCCCCCAAGTTGCACTAGCGGGGGCTAGCACAGATACGCAGTATTTT.

The rearrangement joins TRBV20-1 to TRBJ2-7; 9 bases map to TRBD1. The CDR3 contains 16 residues. The V segment lost 3 bases and the J segment 4 bases; nucleotides outside the gene matches: 13. The germline V gene encodes CDR1 DFQATT and CDR2 SNEGSKA (reference sequence). CDR3 DNA: TGCAGTGCTAGCAAGATCCCGGGACAGGGAGTTTACGAGCAGTACTTC. This encodes CSASKIPGQGVYEQYF.

The table lists this clone with a few counts. J is TRBJ1-4 and V is TRBV27; D not certain. The CDR3 consists of 14 residues. Trimming pared 1 base from V and 8 bases from J, leaving 11 bases between. CDR1 is MNHEY and CDR2 is SMNVEV in the germline V gene (reference sequence). The CDR3 region is CASSLLSGEEKLFF. CDR3 coding DNA: TGTGCCAGCAGTTTATTGTCCGGTGAGGAAAAACTGTTTTTT. The full variable domain, its missing parts supplied by reference TRBV27 and TRBJ1-4, is EAQVTQNPRYLITVTGKKLTVTCSQNMNHEYMSWYRQDPGLGLRQIYYSMNVEVTDKGDVPEGYKVSRKEKRNFPLILESPSPNQTSLYFCASSLLSGEEKLFFGSGTQLSVL.

This sequence joins TRBV12-3 or TRBV12-4 and TRBJ1-6; 9 bases fit TRBD1. With V trimmed by 6 bases and J by 6 bases, 6 bases remained unmatched. The CDR3 totals 15 residues. CDR3 bases: TGTGCCAGCAGAGAACAGGGGGCGATTAATTCACCCCTCCACTTT. As protein: CASREQGAINSPLHF.

The rearrangement joins TRBV7-3 to TRBJ2-1; D unresolved. The V end was cut by 2 bases, the J end by 0 bases, with 8 bases between. The CDR3 has 15 amino acids. CDR1 and CDR2 (germline): SGHTA, FQGTGA. CDR3 protein: CASSLWESSYNEQFF. For the CDR3, the DNA is TGTGCCAGCAGCTTATGGGAATCCTCCTACAATGAGCAGTTCTTC.

This chain connects TRBV20-1 to TRBJ1-3; no firm D call. The V and J ends lost 0 bases and 2 bases respectively, with 8 bases between them. This CDR3 is 14 amino acids long. Germline CDR1 and CDR2: DFQATT and SNEGSKA (reference sequence). The CDR3 DNA is TGCAGTGCTAGAGATGGAGGCCCTGGAAACACCATATATTTT. Translation gives CSARDGGPGNTIYF.

This chain connects TRBV6-1 to TRBJ1-5; TRBD1 matches at 7 bases. Germline V gene data show CDR1 as MNHNS and CDR2 as SASEGT. V dropped 6 bases and J dropped 3; count of bases not matched to a gene: 5. CDR3 length equals 14 residues. The CDR3 DNA reads TGTGCCAGCAGCCCGACAGGGTACAATCAGCCCCAGCATTTT. Translated, it gives CASSPTGYNQPQHF.

This chain links TRBV2 with TRBJ1-1; 9 nucleotides agree with TRBD1. This CDR3 comprises 13 residues. J gave up 4 bases and V 6 bases, and 3 bases lay outside the gene matches. From germline, CDR1 is SNHLY and CDR2 FYNNEI. CDR3 in amino acids: CASRDRGVTEAFF. In DNA, the CDR3 is TGTGCCAGCAGAGACAGGGGGGTCACTGAAGCTTTCTTT.

CDR3: CASSYSMTGLATEAFF. CDR3 nucleotides: TGTGCCAGCAGTTACTCGATGACAGGCTTGGCCACTGAAGCTTTCTTT. This sequence joins TRBV6-2 or TRBV6-3 and TRBJ1-1; TRBD1 is a possible D gene (6 bases). CDR1 is MNHEY and CDR2 is SVGEGT in the germline V gene. V was shortened by 0 bases and J by 4 bases, with 15 bases between the two germline ends. The CDR3 is made up of 16 amino acids.

The chain links TRBV10-2 to TRBJ2-2, with 9 nucleotides matching TRBD1. With 3 bases clipped from V and 7 bases from J, the junction kept 6 bases outside the gene matches. The CDR3 sequence is 15 residues long. Germline V gene sequence: CDR1 WSHSY, CDR2 SAAADI. CDR3 sequence reads: CASSDLQGAGGELFF. The CDR3 nucleotides are TGCGCCAGCAGTGATTTACAGGGGGCTGGCGGGGAGCTGTTTTTT.

The CDR3 protein is CATSRDLPGGGETQYF. The CDR3, as DNA: TGTGCCACCAGCAGAGATCTGCCCGGGGGGGGAGAGACCCAGTACTTC. The V and J genes are TRBV15 and TRBJ2-5; 8 bases fit TRBD2. The CDR3 totals 16 residues. The V gene's germline CDR1 is LNHNV and CDR2 YYDKDF (reference sequence). V was clipped by 0 bases and J by 4 bases; unmatched bases: 7.

This clone appeared a few times. This chain connects TRBV6-1 to TRBJ1-2, with D uncertain. The CDR3 is 13 amino acids. V lost 3 bases to trimming and J lost 6 bases, with 11 bases between them. Germline-derived CDR1 and CDR2 are MNHNS and SASEGT. The CDR3 nucleotides read TGTGCCAGCAGTGATCTGGACCGAGATGGCTACACCTTC. Amino acid sequence: CASSDLDRDGYTF.

This chain connects TRBV30 to TRBJ1-5, with no clear D. This CDR3 spans 14 amino acids. The V end lost 5 bases, the J end lost 0 bases, and 11 bases lay between the germline ends. CDR1 and CDR2 (germline): GTSNPN, SVGIG (reference sequence). The CDR3 DNA reads as TGTGCCTGGGCCGGTGGGAATAGCAATCAGCCCCAGCATTTT. Translating gives CAWAGGNSNQPQHF.

This clone was detected only a few times. The rearrangement links TRBV15 to TRBJ1-2; 9 bases match TRBD1. Trimming removed 1 base from V and 5 bases from J; junction bases left unmatched: 2. Germline V gene data show CDR1 as LNHNV and CDR2 as YYDKDF (reference sequence). The CDR3 covers 14 residues. CDR3 residues: CATSRGTGDYGYTF. Here the CDR3 DNA reads TGTGCCACCAGCAGAGGGACAGGGGATTATGGCTACACCTTC.

This rearrangement joins TRBV7-9 to TRBJ1-2, with a possible D match to TRBD1 (5 bases). This CDR3 is 13 amino acids long. Germline CDR1 is SEHNR and CDR2 is FQNEAQ (reference sequence). Trimming left V 3 bases short and J 3 bases short, with 8 bases between. This CDR3 reads CASSLLGDYGYTF. The CDR3 nucleotides read TGTGCCAGCAGCTTGCTGGGGGACTATGGCTACACCTTC.

This clone was seen a handful of times. V and J are TRBV6-5 and TRBJ2-2; D is unclear. Trimming shortened V by 2 bases and J by 6 bases, and 13 bases separated the two germline ends. Per germline, CDR1 MNHEY and CDR2 SVGAGI. This CDR3 region has 15 residues. This chain's CDR3 is CASSYELVRAGELFF. The CDR3 DNA is TGTGCCAGCAGTTACGAGTTAGTTAGGGCCGGGGAGCTGTTTTTT.

The V and J genes are TRBV6-1 and TRBJ2-7, with 8 bases that match TRBD2. This CDR3 has 15 amino acids. Losses at the gene ends were 2 bases for V and 6 bases for J; bases not matched to a gene: 9. Per the germline V gene, CDR1 is MNHNS and CDR2 is SASEGT. The CDR3 DNA reads as TGTGCCAGCAGTGAACCCCCGGGGGGGGCGGGCGAGCAGTACTTC. This sequence encodes CASSEPPGGAGEQYF.

The chain has TRBV5-1 and TRBJ1-2; 7 bases are shared with TRBD1. Trimming removed 4 bases from V and 0 bases from J; junction bases left unmatched: 3. This CDR3 has 14 residues. The germline gives CDR1 SGHRS, CDR2 YFSETQ. The CDR3 DNA sequence: TGCGCCAGCAGCCGGGACAGTTCTAACTATGGCTACACCTTC. This sequence encodes CASSRDSSNYGYTF.